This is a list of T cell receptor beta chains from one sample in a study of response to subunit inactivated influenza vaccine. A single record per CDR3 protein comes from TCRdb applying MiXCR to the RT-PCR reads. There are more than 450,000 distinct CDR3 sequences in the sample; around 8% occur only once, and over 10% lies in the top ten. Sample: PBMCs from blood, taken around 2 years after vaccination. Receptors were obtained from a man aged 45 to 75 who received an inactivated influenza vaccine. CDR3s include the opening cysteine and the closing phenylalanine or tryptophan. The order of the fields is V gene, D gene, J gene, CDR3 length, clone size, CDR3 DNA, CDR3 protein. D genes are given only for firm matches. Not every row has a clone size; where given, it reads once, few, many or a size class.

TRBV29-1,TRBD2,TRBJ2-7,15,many,TGCAGCGTTGAATATAGCGGGATCAATCACTACGAGCAGTACTTC,CSVEYSGINHYEQYF
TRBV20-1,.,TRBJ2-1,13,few,TGCAGTGCTAGAGATTTCAGGAACAATGAGCAGTTCTTC,CSARDFRNNEQFF
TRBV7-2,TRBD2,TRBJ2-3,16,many,TGTGCCAGCAGCCAAGCTAGCGGGAGGGCCGTGTATACGCAGTATTTT,CASSQASGRAVYTQYF
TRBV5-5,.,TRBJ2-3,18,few,TGTGCCAGCAGCTTGCCCAGCCTAAGGAGTCTTAGCACAGATACGCAGTATTTT,CASSLPSLRSLSTDTQYF
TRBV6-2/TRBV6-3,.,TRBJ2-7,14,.,TGTGCCAGCACCCGGGACACGGGATTTTACGAGCAGTACTTC,CASTRDTGFYEQYF
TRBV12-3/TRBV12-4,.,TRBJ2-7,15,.,TGTGCCAGCAGGACGGGGACCGGAGGAACCTACGAGCAGTACTTC,CASRTGTGGTYEQYF
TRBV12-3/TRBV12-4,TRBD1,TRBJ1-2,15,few,TGTGCCAGCAGTTTAAGGACAGGAGCAATCTATGGCTACACCTTC,CASSLRTGAIYGYTF
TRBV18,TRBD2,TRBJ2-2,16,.,TGTGCCAGCTCGCCAACTAGCGGGAGAATCACCGGGGAGCTGTTTTTT,CASSPTSGRITGELFF
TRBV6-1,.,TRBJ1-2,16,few,TGTGCCAGCAGCACGCGCCATAACAGGGATGAATATGGCTACACCTTC,CASSTRHNRDEYGYTF
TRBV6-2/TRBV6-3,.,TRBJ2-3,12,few,TGTGCCAGCAGGAAGTACGGGAGTTCGCAGTATTTT,CASRKYGSSQYF
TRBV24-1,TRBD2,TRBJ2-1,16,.,TGTGCCACCAGGGCCTCGGGGGGGACTAGCCAAAATGAGCAGTTCTTC,CATRASGGTSQNEQFF
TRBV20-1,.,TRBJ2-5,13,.,TGCAGTGCTAGGTTGGCAGGGCGCGAGACCCAGTACTTC,CSARLAGRETQYF
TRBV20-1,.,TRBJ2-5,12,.,TGCAGTGCTTCTTGGGCAGAAGAGACCCAGTACTTC,CSASWAEETQYF
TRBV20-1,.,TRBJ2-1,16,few,TGCAGTGCTAGAGATCTTAGGGGGGCCTACGTCCATGAGCAGTTCTTC,CSARDLRGAYVHEQFF
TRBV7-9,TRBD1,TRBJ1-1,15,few,TGTGCCAGCAGCGCCAAGGGACAGCTGAACACTGAAGCTTTCTTT,CASSAKGQLNTEAFF
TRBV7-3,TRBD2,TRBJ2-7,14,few,TGTGCCAGCAGCATAGCGGGAGGGGTCTACGAGCAGTACTTC,CASSIAGGVYEQYF
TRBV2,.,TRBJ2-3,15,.,TGTGCCAGCAGTGAAAATCCCACAGCCACAGATACGCAGTATTTT,CASSENPTATDTQYF
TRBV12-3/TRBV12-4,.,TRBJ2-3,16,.,TGTGCCAGCAGTTTTCATGGGGGGCTAGTCTCAGATACGCAGTATTTT,CASSFHGGLVSDTQYF
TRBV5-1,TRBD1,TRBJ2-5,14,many,TGCGCCAGCAGCTTGGACAGGGGGAAGGAGACCCAGTACTTC,CASSLDRGKETQYF
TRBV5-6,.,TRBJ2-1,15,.,TGTGCCAGCAGCTTGGGCTGGGGACCCCACAATGAGCAGTTCTTC,CASSLGWGPHNEQFF
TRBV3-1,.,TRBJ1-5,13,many,TGTGCCAGCAGCCAAGGGCCCAATCAGCCCCAGCATTTT,CASSQGPNQPQHF
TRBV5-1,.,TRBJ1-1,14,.,TGCGCCAGCAGCGCTACATACGAATACACTGAAGCTTTCTTT,CASSATYEYTEAFF
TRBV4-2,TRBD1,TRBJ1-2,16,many,TGTGCCAGCAGCCAAGAGGACAGGGCCGGTAACTATGGCTACACCTTC,CASSQEDRAGNYGYTF
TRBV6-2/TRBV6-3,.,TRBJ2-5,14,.,TGTGCCAGCAGTTATCTCTCGGAGGAGGAGACCCAGTACTTC,CASSYLSEEETQYF
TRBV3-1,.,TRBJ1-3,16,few,TGTGCCAGCAGCCCGCTAGGACCGGGCTCTGGAAACACCATATATTTT,CASSPLGPGSGNTIYF
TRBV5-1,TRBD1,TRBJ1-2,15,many,TGCGCCAGCAGCTGGACGCAGGGGGCTAACTATGGCTACACCTTC,CASSWTQGANYGYTF
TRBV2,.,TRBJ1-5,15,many,TGTGCCAGCACCGGGACAAGCTTCAGCAATCAGCCCCAGCATTTT,CASTGTSFSNQPQHF
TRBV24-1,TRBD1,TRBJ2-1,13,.,TGTGCCACCAGACAGGGGCCCGGGAATGAGCAGTTCTTC,CATRQGPGNEQFF
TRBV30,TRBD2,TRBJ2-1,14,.,TGTGCCTGGAGGGGAAGCGGGAGAAGGAATGAGCAGTTCTTC,CAWRGSGRRNEQFF
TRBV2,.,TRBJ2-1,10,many,TGTGCCAGCACGCTAGCGGAGCAGTTCTTC,CASTLAEQFF
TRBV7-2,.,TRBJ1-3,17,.,TGTGCCAGCAGCTTCCCCCTTTTGGGTGTATCTGGAAACACCATATATTTT,CASSFPLLGVSGNTIYF
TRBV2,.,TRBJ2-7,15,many,TGTGCCAGCAATGACCTTTTCAGTGAGGATTACGAGCAGTACTTC,CASNDLFSEDYEQYF
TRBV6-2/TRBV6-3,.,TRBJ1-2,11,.,TGTGCCAGCAGTCGCCTCTATGGCTACACCTTC,CASSRLYGYTF
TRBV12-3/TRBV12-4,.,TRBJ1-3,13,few,TGTGCCAGCAGTCCGTCGTTAGGAAACACCATATATTTT,CASSPSLGNTIYF
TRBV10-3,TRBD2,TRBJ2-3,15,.,TGTGCCATCAGCATAGCAGGGAGGGGCACAGATACGCAGTATTTT,CAISIAGRGTDTQYF
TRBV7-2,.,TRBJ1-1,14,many,TGTGCCAGCAGGTTGACAGAAGTTAACACTGAAGCTTTCTTT,CASRLTEVNTEAFF
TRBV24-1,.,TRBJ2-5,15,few,TGTGCCACCAGTGCCGCGACAGGAGATCAAGAGACCCAGTACTTC,CATSAATGDQETQYF
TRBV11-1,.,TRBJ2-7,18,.,TGTGCCAGCAGCCCCCCCGCCACAGGTCGAGCCATATCCTACGAGCAGTACTTC,CASSPPATGRAISYEQYF
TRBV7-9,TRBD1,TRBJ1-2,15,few,TGTGCCAGCAGCGCCGGGACAGAGAGTAACTATGGCTACACCTTC,CASSAGTESNYGYTF
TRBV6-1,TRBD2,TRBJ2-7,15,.,TGTGCCAGCAGAAGGAGGCGGGAGGGGACCTACGAGCAGTACTTC,CASRRRREGTYEQYF
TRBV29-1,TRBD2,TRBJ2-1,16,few,TGCAGCGTTGATTCCCGACTAGCGGGAGGGGACAATGAGCAGTTCTTC,CSVDSRLAGGDNEQFF
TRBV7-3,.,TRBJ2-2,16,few,TGTGCCAGCAGCTTGAGACCCCCCTATCGGGACGGGGAGCTGTTTTTT,CASSLRPPYRDGELFF
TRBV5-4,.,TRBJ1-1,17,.,TGTGCCAGCAGCGTCGGGACTCCGGCAACTTTGAACACTGAAGCTTTCTTT,CASSVGTPATLNTEAFF
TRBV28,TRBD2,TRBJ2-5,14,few,TGTGCCAGCAGTCCCCCGCGGGGGGCTGAGACCCAGTACTTC,CASSPPRGAETQYF
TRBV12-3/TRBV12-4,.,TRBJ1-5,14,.,TGTGCCAGCAGTCCCCGACAGAACAATCAGCCCCAGCATTTT,CASSPRQNNQPQHF
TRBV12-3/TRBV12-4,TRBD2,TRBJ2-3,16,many,TGTGCCAGCAGACTTACGGGACTACCAAGCACAGATACGCAGTATTTT,CASRLTGLPSTDTQYF
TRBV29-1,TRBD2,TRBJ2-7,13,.,TGCAGCGTGGGGACTAGCGGGAGGTACGAGCAGTACTTC,CSVGTSGRYEQYF
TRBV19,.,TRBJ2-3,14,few,TGTGCCAGTAGTAGCGAGAGGGGGAGTGGCACGCAGTATTTT,CASSSERGSGTQYF
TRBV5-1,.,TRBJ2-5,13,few,TGCGCCAGCGGAGGGGGATCTACGGAGACCCAGTACTTC,CASGGGSTETQYF
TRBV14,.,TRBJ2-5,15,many,TGTGCCAGCAGCTACCGGACGGGGAACGGGGTGACCCAGTACTTC,CASSYRTGNGVTQYF
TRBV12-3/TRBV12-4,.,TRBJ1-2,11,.,TGTGCCAGCAGTAGACACTATGGCTACACCTTC,CASSRHYGYTF
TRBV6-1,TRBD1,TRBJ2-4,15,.,TGTGCCAGCAGTGGAGGGGGCTCGGCCAAAAACATTCAGTACTTC,CASSGGGSAKNIQYF
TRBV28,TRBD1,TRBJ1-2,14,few,TGTGCCAGCAGGGGACAGGGAGGAAACTATGGCTACACCTTC,CASRGQGGNYGYTF
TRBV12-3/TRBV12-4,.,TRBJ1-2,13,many,TGTGCCAGCAGAGGGGACACCAACTATGGCTACACCTTC,CASRGDTNYGYTF
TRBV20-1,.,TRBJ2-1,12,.,TGCAGTGCTGCCCCCCAGGGGAATGAGCAGTTCTTC,CSAAPQGNEQFF
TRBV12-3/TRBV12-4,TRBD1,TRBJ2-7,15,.,TGTGCCAGCAGGTTGACCGGGACAGGGACCTACGAGCAGTACTTC,CASRLTGTGTYEQYF
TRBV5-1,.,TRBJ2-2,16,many,TGCGCCAGCAGCCACTACGGACAAGCGAACACCGGGGAGCTGTTTTTT,CASSHYGQANTGELFF
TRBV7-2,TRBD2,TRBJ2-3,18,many,TGTGCCAGCAGCTTGTCGCTAGCGGGGGGGCGTGGCACAGATACGCAGTATTTT,CASSLSLAGGRGTDTQYF